This T cell receptor (beta chain) was identified in a study of PD-L1 blockade in urothelial cancer. The time point here: pretreatment peripheral blood. Data came from immunoSEQ multiplex PCR; TCRdb stores just in-frame clones and leaves some out. The repertoire consists of approximately 94,000 clones, with 80% to 90% occurring once and the leading ten covering approximately 2%. Germline CDR1 MDHEN, CDR2 SYDVKM. V was trimmed by 7 bases and J by 1 base, leaving 13 bases between them. The CDR3 has 15 amino acids. Sequences were derived from PBMCs, sampled around atezolizumab (anti-PD-L1) treatment. The TCR was taken from a man aged 60-69 years with urothelial cancer. The V call is TRBV28, the J call TRBJ2-2; D might be TRBD2 (5 bases). CDR3 sequence (DNA): TGTGCCAGCATTCAGGACTCCATGAACACCGGGGAGCTGTTTTTT. This encodes CASIQDSMNTGELFF.